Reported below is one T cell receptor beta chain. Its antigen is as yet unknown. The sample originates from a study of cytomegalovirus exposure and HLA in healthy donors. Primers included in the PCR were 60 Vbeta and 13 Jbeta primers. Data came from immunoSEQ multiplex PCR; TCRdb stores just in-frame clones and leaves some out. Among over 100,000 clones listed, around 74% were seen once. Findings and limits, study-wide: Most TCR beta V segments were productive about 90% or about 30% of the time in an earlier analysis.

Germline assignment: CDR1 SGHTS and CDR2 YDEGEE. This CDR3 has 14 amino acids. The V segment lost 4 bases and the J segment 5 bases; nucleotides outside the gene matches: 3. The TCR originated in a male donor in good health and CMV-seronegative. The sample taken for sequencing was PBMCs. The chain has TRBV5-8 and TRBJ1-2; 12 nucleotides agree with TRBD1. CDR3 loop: CASSRGQGAYGYTF. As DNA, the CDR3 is TGTGCCAGCAGCCGGGGACAGGGGGCATATGGCTACACCTTC.